The rows below give T cell receptor beta chains drawn from one sample of a study of identical twins. In TCRdb, the 5' RACE reads were re-called with MiXCR into one record per CDR3 protein. This sample yields 500,000 or so distinct CDR3 sequences, of which 13% to 15% are seen a single time; 0.98% belongs to the top ten. This sample also belongs to another study, concerning yellow fever vaccine responses in identical twins.

The material sequenced was CD4+ T cells sorted from blood. The receptor source for this set is a woman under 30 in good health. Each CDR3 is given with its conserved first and last residue. D genes are given only for firm matches. Size values are once, few and many counts, or a class for expanded clones, and some rows have none.

length	V	size	D	J	CDR3	DNA
12	TRBV20-1	NA	NA	TRBJ1-2	CSARLGTYGYTF	TGCAGTGCTAGGTTAGGGACCTATGGCTACACCTTC
17	TRBV3-1	few	TRBD2	TRBJ2-5	CASSQGASGRAFETQYF	TGTGCCAGCAGCCAAGGTGCTAGCGGGAGGGCCTTCGAGACCCAGTACTTC
13	TRBV18	few	NA	TRBJ2-7	CASSPGSEYEQYF	TGTGCCAGCTCCCCCGGGTCAGAGTACGAGCAGTACTTC
12	TRBV6-2/TRBV6-3	many	NA	TRBJ2-1	CASSYRGNEQFF	TGTGCCAGCAGTTACAGGGGTAATGAGCAGTTCTTC
15	TRBV20-1	NA	TRBD2	TRBJ2-1	CSARAFGGSPNEQFF	TGCAGTGCTAGAGCGTTCGGCGGGAGCCCCAATGAGCAGTTCTTC
17	TRBV4-1	many	TRBD2	TRBJ2-1	CASSQVNSGGPLNEQFF	TGCGCCAGCAGCCAAGTGAATAGCGGGGGCCCCCTGAATGAGCAGTTCTTC
19	TRBV11-2	few	TRBD2	TRBJ2-1	CASSPRRSSGRAIYNEQFF	TGTGCCAGCAGCCCGCGCCGCAGTAGCGGGAGGGCGATCTACAATGAGCAGTTCTTC
18	TRBV4-1	few	TRBD2	TRBJ2-3	CASSQDWTSGRGTDTQYF	TGCGCCAGCAGCCAAGATTGGACTAGCGGGAGGGGGACAGATACGCAGTATTTT
12	TRBV11-2	few	NA	TRBJ1-5	CASSGQNQPQHF	TGTGCCAGCAGCGGACAGAATCAGCCCCAGCATTTT
12	TRBV28	many	NA	TRBJ2-1	CASVGATNEQFF	TGTGCCAGCGTGGGGGCGACCAATGAGCAGTTCTTC
13	TRBV5-1	NA	NA	TRBJ2-5	CASSSTRSETQYF	TGCGCCAGCAGCTCGACTAGATCAGAGACCCAGTACTTC
19	TRBV11-2	few	TRBD2	TRBJ2-7	CASSLLSGTSGRGSHEQYF	TGTGCCAGCAGCCTCCTCTCCGGGACTAGCGGGAGGGGAAGCCACGAGCAGTACTTC
17	TRBV2	NA	TRBD1	TRBJ2-1	CAFCSLSGTVPYNEQFF	TGTGCCTTCTGTTCCCTCTCGGGGACAGTCCCCTACAATGAGCAGTTCTTC
13	TRBV12-3/TRBV12-4	NA	NA	TRBJ2-7	CASSLASGGEQYF	TGTGCCAGCAGTTTAGCGTCCGGTGGCGAGCAGTACTTC
15	TRBV20-1	NA	NA	TRBJ1-6	CSARPSGRVTSPLHF	TGCAGTGCTAGACCTTCGGGCAGGGTTACTTCACCCCTCCACTTT
14	TRBV30	NA	NA	TRBJ2-7	CAWSVPWGGDEQYF	TGTGCCTGGAGTGTACCCTGGGGCGGCGACGAGCAGTACTTC
14	TRBV24-1	NA	NA	TRBJ2-7	CATSDPRQSYEQYF	TGTGCCACCAGTGATCCCCGTCAATCCTACGAGCAGTACTTC
15	TRBV5-1	few	NA	TRBJ1-6	CASSLAGAEYSPLHF	TGCGCCAGCAGCTTGGCGGGGGCTGAGTATTCACCCCTCCACTTT
15	TRBV15	NA	NA	TRBJ2-7	CATSRDFGQLGEQYF	TGTGCCACCAGCAGAGATTTTGGGCAGTTAGGCGAGCAGTACTTC
15	TRBV9	few	NA	TRBJ2-7	CASSVTGTTLDEQYF	TGTGCCAGCAGTGTCACCGGGACCACCCTGGACGAGCAGTACTTC
15	TRBV5-1	many	NA	TRBJ2-7	CASSSGTGTLLGQYF	TGCGCCAGCAGCTCGGGGACCGGGACCCTGCTTGGGCAGTACTTC
14	TRBV20-1	NA	TRBD2	TRBJ2-1	CSASGRAVYNEQFF	TGCAGTGCTAGCGGGAGGGCCGTCTACAATGAGCAGTTCTTC
14	TRBV20-1	few	TRBD2	TRBJ2-7	CSAASGSRPYEQYF	TGCAGTGCAGCCAGCGGGAGTAGGCCCTACGAGCAGTACTTC
15	TRBV5-1	many	TRBD2	TRBJ2-1	CASSLGLASYNEQFF	TGTGCCAGCAGCTTAGGACTAGCGTCCTACAATGAGCAGTTCTTC
17	TRBV19	few	NA	TRBJ2-5	CASSIGTDRAGQETQYF	TGTGCCAGTAGTATCGGAACGGACCGGGCGGGCCAAGAGACCCAGTACTTC
16	TRBV5-1	NA	NA	TRBJ2-6	CASSLTGFSGANVLTF	TGCGCCAGCAGCCTCACAGGGTTCTCCGGGGCCAACGTCCTGACTTTC
14	TRBV28	few	NA	TRBJ2-7	CASSLQGRIYEQYF	TGTGCCAGCAGTTTACAAGGACGGATCTACGAGCAGTACTTC
19	TRBV11-2	NA	NA	TRBJ2-3	CASSLGSLRTEFRTDTQYF	TGTGCCAGCAGCTTAGGGAGCCTACGGACGGAATTCCGTACAGATACGCAGTATTTT